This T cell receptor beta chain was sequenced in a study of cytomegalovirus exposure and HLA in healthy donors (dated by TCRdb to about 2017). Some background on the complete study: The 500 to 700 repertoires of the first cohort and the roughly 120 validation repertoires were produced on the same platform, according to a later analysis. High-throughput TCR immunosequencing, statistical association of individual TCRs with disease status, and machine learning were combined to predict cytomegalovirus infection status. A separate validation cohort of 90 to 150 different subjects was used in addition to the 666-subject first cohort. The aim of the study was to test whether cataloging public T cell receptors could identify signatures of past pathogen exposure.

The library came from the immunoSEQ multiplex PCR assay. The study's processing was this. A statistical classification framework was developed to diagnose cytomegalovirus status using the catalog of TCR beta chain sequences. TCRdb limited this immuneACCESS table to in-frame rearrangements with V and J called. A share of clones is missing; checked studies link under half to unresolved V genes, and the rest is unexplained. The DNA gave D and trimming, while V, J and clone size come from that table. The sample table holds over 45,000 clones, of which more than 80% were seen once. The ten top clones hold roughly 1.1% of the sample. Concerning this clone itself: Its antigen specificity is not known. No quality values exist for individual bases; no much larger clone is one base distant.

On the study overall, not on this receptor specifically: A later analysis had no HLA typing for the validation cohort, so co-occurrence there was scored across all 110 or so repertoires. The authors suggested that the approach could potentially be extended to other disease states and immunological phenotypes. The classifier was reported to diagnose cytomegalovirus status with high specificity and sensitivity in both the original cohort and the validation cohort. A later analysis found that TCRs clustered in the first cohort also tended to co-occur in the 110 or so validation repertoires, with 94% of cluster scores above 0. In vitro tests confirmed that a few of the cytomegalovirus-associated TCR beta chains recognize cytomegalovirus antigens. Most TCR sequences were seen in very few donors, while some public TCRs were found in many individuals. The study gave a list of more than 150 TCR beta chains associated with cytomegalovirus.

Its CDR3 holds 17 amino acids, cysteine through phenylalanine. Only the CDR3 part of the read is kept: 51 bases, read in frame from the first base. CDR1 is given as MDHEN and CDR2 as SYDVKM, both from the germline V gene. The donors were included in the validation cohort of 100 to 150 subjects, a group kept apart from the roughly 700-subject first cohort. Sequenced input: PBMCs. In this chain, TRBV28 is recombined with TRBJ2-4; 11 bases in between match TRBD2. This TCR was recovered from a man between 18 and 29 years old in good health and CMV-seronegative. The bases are TGTGCTGGAAGTCCCAAATTCGGGACTAGCGGAAAAAACATTCAGTACTTC. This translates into CAGSPKFGTSGKNIQYF.